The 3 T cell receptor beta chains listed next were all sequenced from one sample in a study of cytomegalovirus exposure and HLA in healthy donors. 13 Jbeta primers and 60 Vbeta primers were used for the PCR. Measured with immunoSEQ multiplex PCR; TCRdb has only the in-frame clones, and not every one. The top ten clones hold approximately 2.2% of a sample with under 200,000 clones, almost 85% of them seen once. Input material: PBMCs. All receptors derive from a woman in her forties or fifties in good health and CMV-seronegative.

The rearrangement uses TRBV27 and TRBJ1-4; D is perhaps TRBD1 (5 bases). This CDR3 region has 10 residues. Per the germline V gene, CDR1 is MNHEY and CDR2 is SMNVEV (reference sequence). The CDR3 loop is CALGGEKLFF. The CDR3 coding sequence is TGTGCTCTGGGGGGTGAAAAACTGTTTTTT.

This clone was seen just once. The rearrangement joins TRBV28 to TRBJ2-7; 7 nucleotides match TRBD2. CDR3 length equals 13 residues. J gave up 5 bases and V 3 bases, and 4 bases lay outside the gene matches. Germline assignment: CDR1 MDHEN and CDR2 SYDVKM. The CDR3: CASSFRGGDEQYF. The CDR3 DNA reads TGTGCCAGCAGTTTCCGGGGAGGGGACGAGCAGTACTTC. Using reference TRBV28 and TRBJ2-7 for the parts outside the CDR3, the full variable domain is DVKVTQSSRYLVKRTGEKVFLECVQDMDHENMFWYRQDPGLGLRLIYFSYDVKMKEKGDIPEGYSVSREKKERFSLILESASTNQTSMYLCASSFRGGDEQYFGPGTRLTVT.

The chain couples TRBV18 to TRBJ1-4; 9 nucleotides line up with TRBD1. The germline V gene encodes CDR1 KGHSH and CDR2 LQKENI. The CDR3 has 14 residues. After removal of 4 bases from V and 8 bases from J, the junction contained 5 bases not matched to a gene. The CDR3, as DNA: TGTGCCAGCTCACACGGACAGGGGTACGAAAAACTGTTTTTT. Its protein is CASSHGQGYEKLFF.